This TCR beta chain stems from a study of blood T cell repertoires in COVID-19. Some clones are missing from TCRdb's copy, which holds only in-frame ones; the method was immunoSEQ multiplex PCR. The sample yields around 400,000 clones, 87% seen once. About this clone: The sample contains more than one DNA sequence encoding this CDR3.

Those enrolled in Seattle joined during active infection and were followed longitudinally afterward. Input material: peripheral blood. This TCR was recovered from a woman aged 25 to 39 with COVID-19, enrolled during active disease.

The CDR3 DNA sequence: TGCGCCAGCAGCCAAGTACCGGGGTCGAATCAGCCCCAGCATTTT. Translated: CASSQVPGSNQPQHF. V usage is TRBV4-1 and J usage is TRBJ1-5, with no clear D. V gave up 1 base and J gave up 4 bases, with 11 bases separating them. CDR1 is MGHRA, CDR2 YSYEKL, per germline. CDR3 length equals 15 residues.